The source of this TCR beta chain is a study of identical twins. Study-wide points: For monozygotic twins, models underestimated out-of-frame TCR alpha sharing. A lower insertion count was a feature of abundant cord blood beta clonotypes, with no such feature in memory repertoires. Conclusions relied on cross-sectional statistical analysis, not following the same donors.

The donor group consisted entirely of healthy Caucasians. At least ten counts were recorded for this clonotype. What it binds is unknown. TCRdb ran MiXCR on the 5' RACE reads and lists one entry per CDR3 protein. The data hold around 340,000 distinct CDR3 sequences, with 9% to 15% observed a single time. V dropped 5 bases and J dropped 0 bases, with 11 bases sitting between them. CDR3 size: 15 residues. From germline, CDR1 is LNHDA and CDR2 SQIVND (reference sequence). These same data were also listed under a study on yellow fever vaccine responses in identical twins.

Sequencing used CD8+ T cells sorted from blood. The TCR was taken from a woman between 18 and 29 years old in good health. This rearrangement joins TRBV19 to TRBJ2-1, with D perhaps TRBD2 (5 bases). As DNA, the CDR3 is TGTGCCAGTAGTCAGGACTCTAGCTCCTACAATGAGCAGTTCTTC. Translated, it gives CASSQDSSSYNEQFF. The whole variable domain, filled in from reference TRBV19 and TRBJ2-1, reads DGGITQSPKYLFRKEGQNVTLSCEQNLNHDAMYWYRQDPGQGLRLIYYSQIVNDFQKGDIAEGYSVSREKKESFPLTVTSAQKNPTAFYLCASSQDSSSYNEQFFGPGTRLTVL.